Listed here is a single TCR beta chain. What it recognizes is unknown. The data are from a study of T cells after yellow fever vaccination. Study observations and caveats: The study re-detected most primary-vaccination clones after the booster (about 96% CD4, 85% to 90% CD8).

UMIs were added to TCR cDNA along with a universal primer site when it was made by 5'RACE template switching. TCRdb re-called the 5' RACE reads through MiXCR, storing one row per CDR3 protein. Of 450,000 to 600,000 distinct CDR3 sequences listed, roughly 14% were seen once; the top ten hold over 11%. After removal of 1 base from V and 5 bases from J, the junction contained 3 bases not matched to a gene. The V gene's germline CDR1 is MNHNS and CDR2 SASEGT. CDR3 length: 15 residues. This TCR was sampled from a man younger than 45 who received the YFV17D yellow fever vaccine. The V and J genes are TRBV6-1 and TRBJ2-1, with 9 bases lining up with TRBD1. The sample consisted of PBMCs, taken on the day of the yellow fever booster vaccination. The CDR3 protein is CASSEDRGQNNEQFF. Here the CDR3 DNA reads TGTGCCAGCAGTGAAGACAGGGGGCAGAACAATGAGCAGTTCTTC.